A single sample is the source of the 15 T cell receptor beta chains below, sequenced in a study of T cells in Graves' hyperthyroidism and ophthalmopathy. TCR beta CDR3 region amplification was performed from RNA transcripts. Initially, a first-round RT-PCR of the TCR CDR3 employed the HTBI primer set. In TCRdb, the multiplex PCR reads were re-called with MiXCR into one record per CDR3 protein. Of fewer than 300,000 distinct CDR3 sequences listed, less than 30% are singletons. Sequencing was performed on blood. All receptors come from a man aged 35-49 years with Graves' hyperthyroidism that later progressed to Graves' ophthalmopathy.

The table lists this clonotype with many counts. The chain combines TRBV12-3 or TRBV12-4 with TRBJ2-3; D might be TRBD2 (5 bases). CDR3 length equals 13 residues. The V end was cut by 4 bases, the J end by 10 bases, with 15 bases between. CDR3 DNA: TGTGCCAGCAGTTCCTACCTAGCTGTCTCGCAGTATTTT. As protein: CASSSYLAVSQYF.

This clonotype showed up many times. The CDR3 DNA reads as TGTGCCAGCAGCCACCGGGACGGAAATAAGGGCACTGAAGCTTTCTTT. Protein product: CASSHRDGNKGTEAFF. V is TRBV11-3 and J is TRBJ1-1; D possibly corresponds to TRBD1 (5 bases). There are 16 residues in the CDR3. The V gene's germline CDR1 is SGHNT and CDR2 YENEEA. The V and J ends lost 5 bases and 4 bases respectively, with 20 bases between them.

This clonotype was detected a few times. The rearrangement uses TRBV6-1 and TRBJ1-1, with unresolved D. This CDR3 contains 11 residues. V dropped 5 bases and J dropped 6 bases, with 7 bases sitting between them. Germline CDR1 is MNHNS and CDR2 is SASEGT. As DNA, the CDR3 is TGTGCCAGCAGTCGTAGGTCTGAAGCTTTCTTT. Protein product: CASSRRSEAFF.

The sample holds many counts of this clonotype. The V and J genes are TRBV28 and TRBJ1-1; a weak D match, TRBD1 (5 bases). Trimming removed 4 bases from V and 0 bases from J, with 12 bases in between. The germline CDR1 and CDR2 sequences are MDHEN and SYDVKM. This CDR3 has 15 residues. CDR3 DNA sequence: TGTGCCAGCAGTTCCCGCAGGGCGGTGAACACTGAAGCTTTCTTT. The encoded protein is CASSSRRAVNTEAFF.

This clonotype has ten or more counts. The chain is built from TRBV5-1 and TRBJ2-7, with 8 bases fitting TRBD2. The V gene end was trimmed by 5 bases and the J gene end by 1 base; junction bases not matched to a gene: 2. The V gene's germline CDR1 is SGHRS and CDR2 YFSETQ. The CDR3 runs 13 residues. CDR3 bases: TGCGCCAGCAGATCTAGCGGGTCCTACGAGCAGTACTTC. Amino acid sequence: CASRSSGSYEQYF.

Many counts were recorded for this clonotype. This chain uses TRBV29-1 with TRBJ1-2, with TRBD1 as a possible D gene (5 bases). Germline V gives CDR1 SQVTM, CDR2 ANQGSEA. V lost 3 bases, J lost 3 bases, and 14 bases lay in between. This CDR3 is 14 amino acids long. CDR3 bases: TGCAGCGTTGATGTTTCGGGGGTTGACTATGGCTACACCTTC. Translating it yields CSVDVSGVDYGYTF.

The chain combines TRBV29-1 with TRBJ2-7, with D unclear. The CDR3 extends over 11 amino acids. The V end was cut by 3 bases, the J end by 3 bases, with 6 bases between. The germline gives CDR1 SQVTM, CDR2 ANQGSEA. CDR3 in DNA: TGCAGCGTTGAGGAGTACTACGAGCAGTACTTC. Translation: CSVEEYYEQYF.

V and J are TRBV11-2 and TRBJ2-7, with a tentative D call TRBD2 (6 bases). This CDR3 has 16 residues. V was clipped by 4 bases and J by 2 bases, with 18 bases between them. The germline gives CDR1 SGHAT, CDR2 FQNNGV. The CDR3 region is CASSSGKGTPPYEQYF. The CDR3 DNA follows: TGTGCCAGCAGCTCTGGAAAGGGGACTCCACCCTACGAGCAGTACTTC.

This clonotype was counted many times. The CDR3 is CAWADLAGGLNQETQYF. The CDR3 bases are TGTGCCTGGGCAGACTTAGCGGGAGGGCTTAACCAAGAGACCCAGTACTTC. The chain joins TRBV30 to TRBJ2-5; TRBD2 aligns across 11 bases. With V trimmed by 5 bases and J by 0 bases, 11 bases remained unmatched. This CDR3 spans 17 amino acids. From germline, CDR1 is GTSNPN and CDR2 SVGIG (reference sequence).

The DNA for the CDR3 is TGCGCCAGCAGCCCAACCGGCGGTACAGGAAACATTCAGTACTTC. As protein: CASSPTGGTGNIQYF. This chain connects TRBV5-1 to TRBJ2-4, with D possibly matching TRBD1 (5 bases). Germline loops: CDR1 SGHRS, CDR2 YFSETQ. V was trimmed by 4 bases and J by 6 bases, leaving 17 bases between them. The CDR3 consists of 15 residues.

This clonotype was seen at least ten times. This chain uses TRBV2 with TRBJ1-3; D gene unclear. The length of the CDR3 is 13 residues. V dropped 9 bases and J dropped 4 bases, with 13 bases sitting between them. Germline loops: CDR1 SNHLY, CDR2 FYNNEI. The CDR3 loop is CASGLERGNTIYF. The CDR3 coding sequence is TGTGCCAGTGGACTAGAGAGAGGAAACACCATATATTTT.

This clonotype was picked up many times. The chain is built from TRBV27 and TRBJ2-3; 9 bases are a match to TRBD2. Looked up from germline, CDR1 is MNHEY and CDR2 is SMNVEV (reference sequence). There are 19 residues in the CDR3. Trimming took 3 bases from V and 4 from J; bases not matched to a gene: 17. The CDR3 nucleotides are TGTGCCAGCAGTTTTTCTCCGGGGACTAGCTGGATTTCTGCAGATACGCAGTATTTT. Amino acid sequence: CASSFSPGTSWISADTQYF.

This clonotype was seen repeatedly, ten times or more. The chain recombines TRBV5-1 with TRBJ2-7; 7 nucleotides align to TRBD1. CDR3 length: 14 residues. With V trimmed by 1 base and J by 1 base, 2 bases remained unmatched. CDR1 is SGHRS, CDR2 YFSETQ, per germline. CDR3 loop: CASSLNRGSYEQYF. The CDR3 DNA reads TGCGCCAGCAGCTTGAACAGGGGTTCCTACGAGCAGTACTTC.

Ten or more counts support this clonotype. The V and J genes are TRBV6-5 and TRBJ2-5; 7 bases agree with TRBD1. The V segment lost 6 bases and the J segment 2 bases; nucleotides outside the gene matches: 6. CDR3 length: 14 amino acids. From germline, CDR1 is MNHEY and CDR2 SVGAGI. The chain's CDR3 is CASRTGTEQETQYF. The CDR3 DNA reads TGTGCCAGCAGAACCGGGACAGAACAAGAGACCCAGTACTTC.

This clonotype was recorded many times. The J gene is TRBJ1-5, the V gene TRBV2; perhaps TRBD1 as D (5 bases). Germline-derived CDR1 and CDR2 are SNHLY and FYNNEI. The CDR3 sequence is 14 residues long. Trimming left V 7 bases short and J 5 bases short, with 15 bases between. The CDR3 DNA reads TGTGCCAGCACCCTGAGGGGACCTCATCAGCCCCAGCATTTT. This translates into CASTLRGPHQPQHF.